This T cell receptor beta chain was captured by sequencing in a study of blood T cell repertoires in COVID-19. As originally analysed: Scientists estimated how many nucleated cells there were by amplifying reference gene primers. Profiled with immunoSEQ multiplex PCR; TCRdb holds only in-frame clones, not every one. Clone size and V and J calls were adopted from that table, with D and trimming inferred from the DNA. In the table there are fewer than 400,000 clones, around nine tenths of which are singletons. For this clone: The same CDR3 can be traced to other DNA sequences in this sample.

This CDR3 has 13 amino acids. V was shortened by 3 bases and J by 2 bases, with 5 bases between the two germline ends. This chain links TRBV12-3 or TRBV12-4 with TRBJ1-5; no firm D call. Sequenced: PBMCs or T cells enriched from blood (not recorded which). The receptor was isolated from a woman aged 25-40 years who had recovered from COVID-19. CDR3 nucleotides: TGTGCCAGCAGTTTCAGTCGCAATCAGCCCCAGCATTTT. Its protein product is CASSFSRNQPQHF.